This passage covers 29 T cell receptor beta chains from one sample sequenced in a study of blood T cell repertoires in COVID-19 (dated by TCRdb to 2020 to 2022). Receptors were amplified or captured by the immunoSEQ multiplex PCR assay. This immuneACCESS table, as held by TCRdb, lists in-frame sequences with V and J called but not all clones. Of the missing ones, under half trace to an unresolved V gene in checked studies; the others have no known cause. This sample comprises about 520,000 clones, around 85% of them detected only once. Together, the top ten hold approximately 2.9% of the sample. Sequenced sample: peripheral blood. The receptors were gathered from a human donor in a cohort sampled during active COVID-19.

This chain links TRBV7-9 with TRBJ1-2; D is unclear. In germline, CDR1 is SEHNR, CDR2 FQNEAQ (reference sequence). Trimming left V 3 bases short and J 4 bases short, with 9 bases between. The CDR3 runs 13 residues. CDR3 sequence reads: CASSFQSSYGYTF. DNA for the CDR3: TGTGCCAGCAGCTTCCAGTCCAGCTATGGCTACACCTTC. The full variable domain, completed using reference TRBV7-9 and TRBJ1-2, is DTGVSQNPRHKITKRGQNVTFRCDPISEHNRLYWYRQTLGQGPEFLTYFQNEAQLEKSRLLSDRFSAERPKGSFSTLEIQRTEQGDSAMYLCASSFQSSYGYTFGSGTRLTVV.

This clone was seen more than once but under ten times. CDR3 in DNA: TGTGCCACCAGTGGCGCAGGGAGCAATCAGCCCCAGCATTTT. Its translation: CATSGAGSNQPQHF. The chain uses TRBV24-1 and TRBJ1-5; TRBD1 is a possible D gene (5 bases). Germline V gives CDR1 KGHDR, CDR2 SFDVKD. This CDR3 spans 14 amino acids. V was cut by 5 bases and J by 1 base, with 8 bases left in between.

The CDR3 region has the DNA TGTGCCAGCAGAGTCCTTATTACAGGCGGCAGGGACACTGAAGCTTTCTTT. Its translation: CASRVLITGGRDTEAFF. This chain uses TRBV27 with TRBJ1-1; tentative D call: TRBD1 (5 bases). This CDR3 spans 17 amino acids. With 6 bases removed from V and 3 bases from J, the gap between germline ends came to 23 bases. The V gene's germline CDR1 is MNHEY and CDR2 SMNVEV (reference sequence).

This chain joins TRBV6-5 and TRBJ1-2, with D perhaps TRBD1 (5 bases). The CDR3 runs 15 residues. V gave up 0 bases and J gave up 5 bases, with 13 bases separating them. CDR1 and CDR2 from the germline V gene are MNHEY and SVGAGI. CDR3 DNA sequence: TGTGCCAGCAGTTACTCCGCAGGGTCAAGTTATGGCTACACCTTC. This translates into CASSYSAGSSYGYTF.

Here the CDR3 reads CASSTKRQVSNTGELFF. In DNA form, the CDR3 reads TGCGCCAGCAGCACGAAACGACAGGTTTCGAACACCGGGGAGCTGTTTTTT. The gene calls are TRBV5-1 and TRBJ2-2, with a weak D call TRBD1 (6 bases). This CDR3 is built from 17 residues. Between the trimmed V and J ends, which lost 4 bases and 0 bases, there was a span of 16 bases. Germline CDR1 reads SGHRS; CDR2 reads YFSETQ. Complete variable domain (other parts from reference TRBV5-1 and TRBJ2-2): KAGVTQTPRYLIKTRGQQVTLSCSPISGHRSVSWYQQTPGQGLQFLFEYFSETQRNKGNFPGRFSGRQFSNSRSEMNVSTLELGDSALYLCASSTKRQVSNTGELFFGEGSRLTVL.

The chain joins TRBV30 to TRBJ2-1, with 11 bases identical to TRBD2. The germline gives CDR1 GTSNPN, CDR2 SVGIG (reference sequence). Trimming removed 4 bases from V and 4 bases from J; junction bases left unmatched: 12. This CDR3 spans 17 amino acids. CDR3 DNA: TGTGCCTGGACAGGGACTAGCGGAAGGACAAAGTACAATGAGCAGTTCTTC. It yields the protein CAWTGTSGRTKYNEQFF.

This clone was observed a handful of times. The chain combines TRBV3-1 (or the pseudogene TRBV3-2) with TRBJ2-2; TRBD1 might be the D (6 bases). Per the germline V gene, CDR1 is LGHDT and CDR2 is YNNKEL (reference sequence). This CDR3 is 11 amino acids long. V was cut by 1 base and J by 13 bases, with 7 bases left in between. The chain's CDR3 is CASSQGRGLFF. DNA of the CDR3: TGTGCCAGCAGCCAAGGCAGGGGGCTGTTTTTT.

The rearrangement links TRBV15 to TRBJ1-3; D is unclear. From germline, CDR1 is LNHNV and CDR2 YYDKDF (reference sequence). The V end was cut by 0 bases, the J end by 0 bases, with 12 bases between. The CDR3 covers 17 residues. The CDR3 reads CATSRDPGVTSGNTIYF. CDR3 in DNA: TGTGCCACCAGCAGAGATCCCGGGGTTACCTCTGGAAACACCATATATTTT.

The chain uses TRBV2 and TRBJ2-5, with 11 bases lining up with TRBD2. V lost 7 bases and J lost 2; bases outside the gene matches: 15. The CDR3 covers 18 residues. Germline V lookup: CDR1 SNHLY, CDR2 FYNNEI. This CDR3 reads CASISVRASGRPQETQYF. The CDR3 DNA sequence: TGTGCCAGCATATCAGTTAGGGCTAGCGGGAGGCCTCAAGAGACCCAGTACTTC.

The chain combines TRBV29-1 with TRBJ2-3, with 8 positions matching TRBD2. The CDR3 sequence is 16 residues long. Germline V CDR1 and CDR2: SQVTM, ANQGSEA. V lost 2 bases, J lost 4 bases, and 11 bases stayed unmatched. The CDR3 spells CSVETGGRRKADTQYF. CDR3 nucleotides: TGCAGCGTTGAAACTGGCGGGAGGAGAAAGGCAGATACGCAGTATTTT.

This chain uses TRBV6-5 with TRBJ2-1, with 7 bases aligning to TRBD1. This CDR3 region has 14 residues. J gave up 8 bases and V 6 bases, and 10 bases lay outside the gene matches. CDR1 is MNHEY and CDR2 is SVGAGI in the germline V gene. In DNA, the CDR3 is TGTGCCAGCAGCCGACCGACAGGGAAATATGAGCAGTTCTTC. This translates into CASSRPTGKYEQFF.

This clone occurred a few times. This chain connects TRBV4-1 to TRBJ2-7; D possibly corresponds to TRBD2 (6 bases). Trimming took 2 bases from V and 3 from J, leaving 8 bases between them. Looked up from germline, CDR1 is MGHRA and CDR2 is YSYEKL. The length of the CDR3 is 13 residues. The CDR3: CASSQPGVYEQYF. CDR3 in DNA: TGCGCCAGCAGCCAACCGGGAGTCTACGAGCAGTACTTC.

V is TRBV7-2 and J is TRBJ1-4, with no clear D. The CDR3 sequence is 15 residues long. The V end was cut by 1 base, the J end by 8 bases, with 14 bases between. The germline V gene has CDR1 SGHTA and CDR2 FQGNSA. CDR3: CASSLDSGPGEKLFF. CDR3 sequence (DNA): TGTGCCAGCAGCTTAGATTCTGGGCCGGGGGAAAAACTGTTTTTT.

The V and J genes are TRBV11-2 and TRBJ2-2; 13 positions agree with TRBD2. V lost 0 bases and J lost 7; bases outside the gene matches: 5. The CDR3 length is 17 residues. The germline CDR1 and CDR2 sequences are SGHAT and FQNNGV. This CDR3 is CASSLELAGGPVGELFF. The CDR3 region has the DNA TGTGCCAGCAGCTTAGAACTAGCGGGAGGGCCGGTCGGGGAGCTGTTTTTT.

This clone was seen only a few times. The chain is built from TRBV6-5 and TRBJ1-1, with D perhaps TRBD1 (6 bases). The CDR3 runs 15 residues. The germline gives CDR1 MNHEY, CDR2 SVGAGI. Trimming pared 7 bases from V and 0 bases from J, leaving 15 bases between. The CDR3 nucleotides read TGTGCCAGCACCGCGACAGGTACCATGAACACTGAAGCTTTCTTT. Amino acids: CASTATGTMNTEAFF.

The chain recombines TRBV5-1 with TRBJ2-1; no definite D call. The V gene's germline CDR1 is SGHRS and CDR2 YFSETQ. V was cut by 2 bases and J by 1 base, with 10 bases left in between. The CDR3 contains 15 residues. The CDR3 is CASSFDLLSYNEQFF. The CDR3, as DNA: TGCGCCAGCAGCTTTGACTTGTTGTCCTACAATGAGCAGTTCTTC.

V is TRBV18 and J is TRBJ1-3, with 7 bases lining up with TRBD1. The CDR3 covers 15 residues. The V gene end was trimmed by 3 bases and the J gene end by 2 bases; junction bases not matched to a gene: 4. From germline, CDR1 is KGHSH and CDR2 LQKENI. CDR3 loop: CASSPVTGAGNTIYF. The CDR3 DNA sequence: TGTGCCAGCTCACCCGTAACAGGGGCTGGAAACACCATATATTTT. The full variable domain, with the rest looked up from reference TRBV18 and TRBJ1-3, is NAGVMQNPRHLVRRRGQEARLRCSPMKGHSHVYWYRQLPEEGLKFMVYLQKENIIDESGMPKERFSAEFPKEGPSILRIQQVVRGDSAAYFCASSPVTGAGNTIYFGEGSWLTVV.

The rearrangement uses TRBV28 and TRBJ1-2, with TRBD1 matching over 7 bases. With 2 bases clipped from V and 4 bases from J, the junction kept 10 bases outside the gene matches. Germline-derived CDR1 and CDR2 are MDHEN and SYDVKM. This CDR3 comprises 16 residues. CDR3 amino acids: CASSLLIRQGGYGYTF. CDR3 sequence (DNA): TGTGCCAGCAGTTTACTAATACGACAGGGAGGCTATGGCTACACCTTC.

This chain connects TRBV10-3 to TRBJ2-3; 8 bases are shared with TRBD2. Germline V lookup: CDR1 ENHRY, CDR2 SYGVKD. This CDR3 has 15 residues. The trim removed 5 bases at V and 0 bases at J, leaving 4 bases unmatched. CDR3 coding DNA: TGTGCCATCAGTCAGCGGGAGATCAGCACAGATACGCAGTATTTT. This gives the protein CAISQREISTDTQYF.

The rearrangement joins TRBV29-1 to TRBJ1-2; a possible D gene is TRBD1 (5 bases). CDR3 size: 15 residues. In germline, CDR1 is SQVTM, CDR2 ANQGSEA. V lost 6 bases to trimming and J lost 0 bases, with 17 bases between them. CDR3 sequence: CSVESLQVANYGYTF. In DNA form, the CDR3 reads TGCAGCGTCGAGAGTCTACAGGTCGCTAACTATGGCTACACCTTC.

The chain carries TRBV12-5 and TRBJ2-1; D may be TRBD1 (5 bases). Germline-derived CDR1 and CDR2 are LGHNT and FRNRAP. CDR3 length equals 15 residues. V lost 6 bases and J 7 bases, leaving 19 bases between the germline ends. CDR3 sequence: CASGPPGPGKNEQFF. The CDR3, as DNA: TGTGCTAGTGGCCCCCCAGGGCCAGGGAAGAATGAGCAGTTCTTC.

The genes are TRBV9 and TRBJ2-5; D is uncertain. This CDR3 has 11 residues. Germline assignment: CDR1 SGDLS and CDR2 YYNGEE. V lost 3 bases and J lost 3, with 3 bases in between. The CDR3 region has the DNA TGTGCCAGCAGCGCAAAAGAGACCCAGTACTTC. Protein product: CASSAKETQYF.

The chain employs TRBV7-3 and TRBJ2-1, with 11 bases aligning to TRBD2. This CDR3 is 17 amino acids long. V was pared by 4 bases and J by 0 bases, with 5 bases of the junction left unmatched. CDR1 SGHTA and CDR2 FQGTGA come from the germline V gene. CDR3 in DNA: TGTGCCAGCAGCTCTTGGACTAGCGGGTACTCCTACAATGAGCAGTTCTTC. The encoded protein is CASSSWTSGYSYNEQFF.

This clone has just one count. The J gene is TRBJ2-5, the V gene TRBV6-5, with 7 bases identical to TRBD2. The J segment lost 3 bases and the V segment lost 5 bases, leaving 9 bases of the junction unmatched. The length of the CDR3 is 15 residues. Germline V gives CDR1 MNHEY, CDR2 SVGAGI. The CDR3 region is CASSRRGEGKETQYF. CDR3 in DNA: TGTGCCAGCAGTCGACGGGGGGAAGGGAAAGAGACCCAGTACTTC.

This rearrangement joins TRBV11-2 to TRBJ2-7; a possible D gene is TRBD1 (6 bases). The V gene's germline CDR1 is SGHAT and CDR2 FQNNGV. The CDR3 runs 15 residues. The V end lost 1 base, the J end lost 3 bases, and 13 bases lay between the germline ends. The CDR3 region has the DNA TGTGCCAGCAGCTTAGGAATGACAGGTTTCTACGAGCAGTACTTC. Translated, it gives CASSLGMTGFYEQYF.

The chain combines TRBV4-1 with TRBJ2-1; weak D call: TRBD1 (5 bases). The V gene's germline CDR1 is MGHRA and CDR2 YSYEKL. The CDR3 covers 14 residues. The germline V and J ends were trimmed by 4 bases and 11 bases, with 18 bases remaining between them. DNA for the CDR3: TGCGCCAGCAGCCCCTATGACAGAGCAATAAAGCAGTTCTTC. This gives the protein CASSPYDRAIKQFF.

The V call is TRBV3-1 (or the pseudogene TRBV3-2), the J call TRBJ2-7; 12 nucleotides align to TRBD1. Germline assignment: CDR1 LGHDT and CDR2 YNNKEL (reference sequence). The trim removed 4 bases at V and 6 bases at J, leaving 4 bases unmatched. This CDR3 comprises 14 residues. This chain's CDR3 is CASSPRDRGLEQYF. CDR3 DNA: TGTGCCAGCAGCCCTCGGGACAGGGGGCTCGAGCAGTACTTC.

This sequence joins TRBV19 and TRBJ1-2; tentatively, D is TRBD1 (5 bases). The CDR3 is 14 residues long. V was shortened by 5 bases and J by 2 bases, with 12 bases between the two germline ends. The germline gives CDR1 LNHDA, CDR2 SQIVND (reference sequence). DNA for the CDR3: TGTGCCAGTAGTTCGGACACACAAAACTATGGCTACACCTTC. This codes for CASSSDTQNYGYTF.

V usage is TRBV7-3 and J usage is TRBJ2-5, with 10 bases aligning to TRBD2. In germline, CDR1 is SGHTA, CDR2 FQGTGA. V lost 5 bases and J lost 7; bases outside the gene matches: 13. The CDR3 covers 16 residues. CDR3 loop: CASSTGLAESGGTQYF. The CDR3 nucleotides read TGTGCCAGCAGCACTGGACTAGCGGAATCGGGCGGGACCCAGTACTTC.